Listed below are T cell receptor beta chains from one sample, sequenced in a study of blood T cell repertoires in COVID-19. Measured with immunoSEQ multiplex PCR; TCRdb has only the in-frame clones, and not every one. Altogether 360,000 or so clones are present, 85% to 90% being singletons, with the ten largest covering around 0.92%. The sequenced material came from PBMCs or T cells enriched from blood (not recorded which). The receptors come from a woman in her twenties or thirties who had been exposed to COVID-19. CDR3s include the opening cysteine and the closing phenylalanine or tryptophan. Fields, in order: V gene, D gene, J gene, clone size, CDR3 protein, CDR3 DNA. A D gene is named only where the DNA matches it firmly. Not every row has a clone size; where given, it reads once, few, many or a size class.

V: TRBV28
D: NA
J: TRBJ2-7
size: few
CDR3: CASSFLAVAPSSYEQYF
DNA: TGTGCCAGCAGTTTTCTAGCAGTCGCCCCCTCTTCCTACGAGCAGTACTTC

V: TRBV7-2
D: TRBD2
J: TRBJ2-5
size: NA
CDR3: CASSLLPAGKTQYF
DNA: TGTGCCAGCAGCTTACTTCCAGCGGGAAAGACCCAGTACTTC

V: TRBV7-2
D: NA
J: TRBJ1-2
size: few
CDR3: CASSSATAQMRIYGYTF
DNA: TGTGCCAGCAGCTCGGCGACCGCCCAAATGCGGATCTATGGCTACACCTTC

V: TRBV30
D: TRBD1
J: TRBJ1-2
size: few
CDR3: CAWSVGKGGDGYTF
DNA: TGTGCCTGGAGTGTAGGTAAAGGGGGCGATGGCTACACCTTC

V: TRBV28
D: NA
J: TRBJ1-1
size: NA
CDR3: CASSLYRLNTEAFF
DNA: TGTGCCAGCAGTTTGTACAGGTTGAACACTGAAGCTTTCTTT

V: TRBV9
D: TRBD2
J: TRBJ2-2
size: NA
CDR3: CASSPPGGDTGAGELFF
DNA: TGTGCCAGCAGCCCTCCGGGGGGGGACACTGGAGCCGGGGAGCTGTTTTTT

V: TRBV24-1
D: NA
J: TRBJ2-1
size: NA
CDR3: CATSDSGDTRFEQFF
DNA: TGTGCCACCAGTGATTCCGGGGACACGAGATTTGAGCAGTTCTTC

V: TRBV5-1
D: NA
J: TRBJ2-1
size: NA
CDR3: CASSLRESSRSSYNEQFF
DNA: TGCGCCAGCAGCTTGCGGGAGAGTTCCCGGAGCTCCTACAATGAGCAGTTCTTC

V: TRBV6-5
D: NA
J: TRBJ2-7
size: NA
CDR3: CASSFRGYEQYF
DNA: TGTGCCAGCAGTTTTCGGGGCTACGAGCAGTACTTC

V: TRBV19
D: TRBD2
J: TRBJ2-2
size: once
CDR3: CASSVTSGRAGELFF
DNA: TGTGCCAGTAGTGTGACTAGCGGGAGGGCCGGGGAGCTGTTTTTT

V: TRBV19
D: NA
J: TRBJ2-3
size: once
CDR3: CASSIVAGAVDTQYF
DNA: TGTGCCAGTAGTATAGTGGCAGGGGCCGTGGATACGCAGTATTTT

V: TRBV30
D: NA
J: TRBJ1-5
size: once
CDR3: CAWSETAFNQPQHF
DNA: TGTGCCTGGAGTGAGACAGCTTTCAATCAGCCCCAGCATTTT

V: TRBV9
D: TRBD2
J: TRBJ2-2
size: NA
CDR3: CASSRGLAGAGGELFF
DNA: TGTGCCAGCAGCAGGGGACTAGCGGGAGCAGGCGGGGAGCTGTTTTTT

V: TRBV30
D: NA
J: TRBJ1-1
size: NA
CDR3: CAWSPEVTNTEAFF
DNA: TGTGCCTGGAGCCCGGAGGTGACGAACACTGAAGCTTTCTTT

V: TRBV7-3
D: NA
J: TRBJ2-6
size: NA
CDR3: CASSLSPSSRTAGANVLTF
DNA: TGTGCCAGCAGCTTAAGCCCTTCTTCCCGGACAGCTGGGGCCAACGTCCTGACTTTC

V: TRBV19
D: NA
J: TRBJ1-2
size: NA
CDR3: CASSIDRSLGYTF
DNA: TGTGCCAGTAGTATAGATCGCAGTCTTGGCTACACCTTC

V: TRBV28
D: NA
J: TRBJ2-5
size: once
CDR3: CASSYLPSQETQYF
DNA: TGTGCCAGCAGTTATTTACCCAGCCAAGAGACCCAGTACTTC

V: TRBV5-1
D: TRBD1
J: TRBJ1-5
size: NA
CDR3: CASSLTSGGDQPQHF
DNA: TGCGCCAGCAGCCTAACTTCAGGGGGAGATCAGCCCCAGCATTTT

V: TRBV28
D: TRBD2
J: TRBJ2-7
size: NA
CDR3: CASSSPGGENGYEQYF
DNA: TGTGCCAGCAGTTCCCCGGGGGGGGAAAATGGATACGAGCAGTACTTC

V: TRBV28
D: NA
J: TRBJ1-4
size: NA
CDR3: CASSLIKGVRTNEKLFF
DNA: TGTGCCAGCAGTTTAATCAAGGGGGTCAGAACTAATGAAAAACTGTTTTTT

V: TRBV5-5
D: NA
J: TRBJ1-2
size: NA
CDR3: CASSLEIPGAGANYGYTF
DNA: TGTGCCAGCAGCTTGGAGATACCAGGGGCAGGAGCTAACTATGGCTACACCTTC

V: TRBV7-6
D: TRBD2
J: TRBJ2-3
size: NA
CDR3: CASSPSLGTSGWDTQYF
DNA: TGTGCCAGCAGCCCTAGCCTGGGGACTAGCGGGTGGGATACGCAGTATTTT

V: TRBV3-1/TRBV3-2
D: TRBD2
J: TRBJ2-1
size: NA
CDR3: CASSQRASGGNEQFF
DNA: TGTGCCAGCAGCCAGAGGGCTAGCGGGGGAAATGAGCAGTTCTTC

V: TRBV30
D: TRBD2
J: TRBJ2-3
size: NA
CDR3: CAWRTSGKDTQYF
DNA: TGTGCCTGGAGGACTAGCGGGAAGGATACGCAGTATTTT

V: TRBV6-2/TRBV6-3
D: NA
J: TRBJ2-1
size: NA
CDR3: CASSRTSSLHFF
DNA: TGTGCCAGCAGCCGTACCTCTAGTCTTCATTTCTTC

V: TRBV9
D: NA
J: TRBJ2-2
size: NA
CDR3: CASSVGPPGELFF
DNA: TGTGCCAGCAGCGTAGGGCCGCCCGGGGAGCTGTTTTTT

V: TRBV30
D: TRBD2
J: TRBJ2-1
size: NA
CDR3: CARLAGVEQFF
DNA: TGTGCTCGCCTAGCGGGAGTTGAGCAGTTCTTC

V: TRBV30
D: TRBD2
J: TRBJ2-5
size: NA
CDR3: CARSPTSGQETQYF
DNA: TGTGCCCGCTCCCCTACTAGCGGACAAGAGACCCAGTACTTC

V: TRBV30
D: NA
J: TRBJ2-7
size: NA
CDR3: CAWSPHSYEQYF
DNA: TGTGCCTGGAGTCCCCATAGCTACGAGCAGTACTTC

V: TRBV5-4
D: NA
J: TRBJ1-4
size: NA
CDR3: CASSSLSSGAGEKLFF
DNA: TGTGCCAGCAGCTCACTCTCTTCAGGAGCGGGAGAAAAACTGTTTTTT

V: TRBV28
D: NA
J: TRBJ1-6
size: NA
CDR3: CASTQYNSPLHF
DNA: TGTGCCAGCACGCAGTATAATTCACCCCTCCACTTT

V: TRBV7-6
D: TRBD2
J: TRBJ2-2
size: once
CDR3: CASSLGTSGNTGELFF
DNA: TGTGCCAGCAGCTTGGGTACTAGCGGGAACACCGGGGAGCTGTTTTTT

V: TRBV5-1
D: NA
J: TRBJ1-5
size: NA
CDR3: CASSPGGRDQPQHF
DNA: TGCGCCAGCAGCCCTGGTGGCAGGGATCAGCCCCAGCATTTT

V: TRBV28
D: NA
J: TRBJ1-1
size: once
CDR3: CASIPGGNTEAFF
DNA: TGTGCCAGCATCCCGGGTGGGAACACTGAAGCTTTCTTT

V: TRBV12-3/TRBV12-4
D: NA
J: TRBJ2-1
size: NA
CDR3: CASSLGRDRRFF
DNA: TGTGCCAGCAGTTTAGGGAGGGACCGTAGGTTCTTC

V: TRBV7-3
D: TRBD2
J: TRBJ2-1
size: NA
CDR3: CASSQRGGGLAPQQFF
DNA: TGTGCCAGCAGCCAAAGGGGTGGGGGACTAGCGCCACAGCAGTTCTTC